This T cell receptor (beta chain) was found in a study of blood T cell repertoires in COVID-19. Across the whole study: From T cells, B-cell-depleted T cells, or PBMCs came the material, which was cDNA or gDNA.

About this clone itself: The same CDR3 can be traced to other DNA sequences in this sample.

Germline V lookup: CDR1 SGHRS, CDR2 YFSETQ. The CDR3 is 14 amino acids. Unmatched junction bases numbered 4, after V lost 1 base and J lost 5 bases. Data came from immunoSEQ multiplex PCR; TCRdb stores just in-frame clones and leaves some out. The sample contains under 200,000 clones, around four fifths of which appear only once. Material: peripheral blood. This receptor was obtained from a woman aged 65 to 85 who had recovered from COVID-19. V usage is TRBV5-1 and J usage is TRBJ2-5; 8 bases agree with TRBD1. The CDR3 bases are TGCGCCAGCAGCTTGTGGGCAGGGGGCGAGACCCAGTACTTC. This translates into CASSLWAGGETQYF.